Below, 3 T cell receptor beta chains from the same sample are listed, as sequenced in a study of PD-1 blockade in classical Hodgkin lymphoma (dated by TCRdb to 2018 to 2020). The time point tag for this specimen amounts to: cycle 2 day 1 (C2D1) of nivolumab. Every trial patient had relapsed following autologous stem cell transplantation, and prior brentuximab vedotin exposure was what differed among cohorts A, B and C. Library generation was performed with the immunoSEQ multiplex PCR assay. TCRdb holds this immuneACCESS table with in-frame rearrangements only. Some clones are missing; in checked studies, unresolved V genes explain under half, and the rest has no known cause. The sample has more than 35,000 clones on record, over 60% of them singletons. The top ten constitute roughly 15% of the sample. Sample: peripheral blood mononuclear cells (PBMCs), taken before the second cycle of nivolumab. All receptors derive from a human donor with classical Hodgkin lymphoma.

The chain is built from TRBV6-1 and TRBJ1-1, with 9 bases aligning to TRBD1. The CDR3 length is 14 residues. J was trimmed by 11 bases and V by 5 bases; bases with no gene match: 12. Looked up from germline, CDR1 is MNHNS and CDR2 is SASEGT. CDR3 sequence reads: CASSNSGTGQVAFF. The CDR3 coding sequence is TGTGCCAGCAGTAATTCCGGGACAGGGCAGGTGGCTTTCTTT.

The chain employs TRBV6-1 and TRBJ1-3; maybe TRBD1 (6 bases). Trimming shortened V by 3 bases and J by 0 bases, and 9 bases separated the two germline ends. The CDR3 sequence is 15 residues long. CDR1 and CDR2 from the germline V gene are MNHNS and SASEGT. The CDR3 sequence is CASSDRGFSGNTIYF. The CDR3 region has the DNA TGTGCCAGCAGTGACAGGGGCTTCTCTGGAAACACCATATATTTT.

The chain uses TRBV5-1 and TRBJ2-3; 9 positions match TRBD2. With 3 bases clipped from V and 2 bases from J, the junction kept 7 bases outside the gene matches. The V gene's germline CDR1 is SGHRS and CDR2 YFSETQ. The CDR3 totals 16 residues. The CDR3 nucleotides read TGCGCCAGCAGCTCGCTAGCGGGGACTACCACAGATACGCAGTATTTT. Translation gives CASSSLAGTTTDTQYF.